This T cell receptor beta chain appears in the sequencing data of a study of shared clonotypes between healthy human individuals. Study-wide background: CD4 naive cells filled three plates per donor, CD4 memory three, CD8 naive two and CD8 memory one. Study results and limitations: Larger estimated richness was generally recorded for naive subsets relative to memory subsets.

Germline V lookup: CDR1 SGDLS, CDR2 YYNGEE. V dropped 2 bases and J dropped 3; count of bases not matched to a gene: 4. The CDR3 extends over 16 amino acids. Using immunoSEQ multiplex PCR, the repertoire was profiled, and TCRdb retains in-frame clones only, with some absent. Of approximately 2.5 million clones listed, 93% were seen once; the top ten hold about 0.38%. With respect to this clone: Its antigen is unidentified.

The chain joins TRBV9 to TRBJ2-1; 11 bases match TRBD2. The material sequenced was naive CD4+ T cells from PBMCs. Subset: CD45RA+ positively selected. This TCR derives from a man between 18 and 35 years old in good health. Some clones in this sample may be carry-over from other donors' samples. The CDR3 DNA sequence: TGTGCCAGCAGCGTCACTAGCGGGAGCCGCTACAATGAGCAGTTCTTC. Translated, it gives CASSVTSGSRYNEQFF.